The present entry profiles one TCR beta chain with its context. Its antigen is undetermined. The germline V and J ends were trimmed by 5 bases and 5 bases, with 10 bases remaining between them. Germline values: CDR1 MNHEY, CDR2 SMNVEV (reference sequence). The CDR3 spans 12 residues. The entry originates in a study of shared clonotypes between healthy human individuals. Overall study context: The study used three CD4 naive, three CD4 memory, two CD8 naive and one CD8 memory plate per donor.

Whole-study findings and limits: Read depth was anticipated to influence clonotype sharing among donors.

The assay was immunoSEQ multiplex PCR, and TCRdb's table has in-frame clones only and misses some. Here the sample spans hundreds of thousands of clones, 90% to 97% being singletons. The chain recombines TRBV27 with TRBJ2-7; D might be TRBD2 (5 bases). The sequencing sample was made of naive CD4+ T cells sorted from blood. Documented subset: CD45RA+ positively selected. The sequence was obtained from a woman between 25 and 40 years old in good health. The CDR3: CASSPRGNEQYF. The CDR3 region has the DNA TGTGCCAGCAGTCCGCGAGGGAACGAGCAGTACTTC.